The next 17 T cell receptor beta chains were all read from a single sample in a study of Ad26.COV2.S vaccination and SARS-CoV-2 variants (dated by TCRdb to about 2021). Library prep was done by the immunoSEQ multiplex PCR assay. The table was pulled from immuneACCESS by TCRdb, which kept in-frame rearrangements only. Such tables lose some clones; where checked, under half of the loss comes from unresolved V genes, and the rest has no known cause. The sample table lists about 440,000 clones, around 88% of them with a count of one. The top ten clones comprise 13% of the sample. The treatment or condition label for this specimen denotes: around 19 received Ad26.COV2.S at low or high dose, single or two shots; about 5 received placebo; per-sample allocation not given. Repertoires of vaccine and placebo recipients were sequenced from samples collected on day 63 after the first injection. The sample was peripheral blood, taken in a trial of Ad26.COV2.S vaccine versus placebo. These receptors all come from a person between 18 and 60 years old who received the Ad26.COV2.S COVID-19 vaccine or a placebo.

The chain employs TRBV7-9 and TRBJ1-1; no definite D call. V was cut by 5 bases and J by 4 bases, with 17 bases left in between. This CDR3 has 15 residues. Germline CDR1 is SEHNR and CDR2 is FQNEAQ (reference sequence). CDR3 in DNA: TGTGCCAGCAGCCCAAAGGACCGCCCCAGCACTGAAGCTTTCTTT. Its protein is CASSPKDRPSTEAFF. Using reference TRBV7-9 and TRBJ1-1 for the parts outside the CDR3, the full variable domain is DTGVSQNPRHKITKRGQNVTFRCDPISEHNRLYWYRQTLGQGPEFLTYFQNEAQLEKSRLLSDRFSAERPKGSFSTLEIQRTEQGDSAMYLCASSPKDRPSTEAFFGQGTRLTVV.

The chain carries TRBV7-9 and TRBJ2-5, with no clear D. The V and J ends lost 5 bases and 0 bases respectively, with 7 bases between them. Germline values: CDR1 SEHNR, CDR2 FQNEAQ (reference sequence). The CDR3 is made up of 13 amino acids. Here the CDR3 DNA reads TGTGCCAGCAGCGGCGGAAACCAAGAGACCCAGTACTTC. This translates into CASSGGNQETQYF.

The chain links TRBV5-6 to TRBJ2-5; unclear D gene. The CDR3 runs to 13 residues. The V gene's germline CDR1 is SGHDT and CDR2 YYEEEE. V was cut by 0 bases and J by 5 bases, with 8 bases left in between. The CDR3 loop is CASSLVMGETQYF. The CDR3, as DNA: TGTGCCAGCAGCTTGGTAATGGGGGAGACCCAGTACTTC. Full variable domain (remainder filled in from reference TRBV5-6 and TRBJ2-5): DAGVTQSPTHLIKTRGQQVTLRCSPKSGHDTVSWYQQALGQGPQFIFQYYEEEERQRGNFPDRFSGHQFPNYSSELNVNALLLGDSALYLCASSLVMGETQYFGPGTRLLVL.

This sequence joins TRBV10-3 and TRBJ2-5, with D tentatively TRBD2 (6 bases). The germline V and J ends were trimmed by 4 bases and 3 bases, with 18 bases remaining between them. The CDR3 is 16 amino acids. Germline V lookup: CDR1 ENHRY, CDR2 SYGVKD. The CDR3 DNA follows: TGTGCCATCAGTGTCTCAGCAGGAGGAGGGGAAGAGACCCAGTACTTC. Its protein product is CAISVSAGGGEETQYF.

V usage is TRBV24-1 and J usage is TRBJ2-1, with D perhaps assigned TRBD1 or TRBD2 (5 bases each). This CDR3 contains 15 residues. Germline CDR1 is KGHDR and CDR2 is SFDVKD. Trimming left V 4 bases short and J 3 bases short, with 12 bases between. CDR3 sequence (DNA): TGTGCCACCAGTGAGCCCGGGACGGACTACAATGAGCAGTTCTTC. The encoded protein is CATSEPGTDYNEQFF.

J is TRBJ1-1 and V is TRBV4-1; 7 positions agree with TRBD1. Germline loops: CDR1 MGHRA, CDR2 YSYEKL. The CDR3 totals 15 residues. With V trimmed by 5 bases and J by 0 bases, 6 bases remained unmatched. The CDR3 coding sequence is TGCGCCAGCAGCTCCCGGACAGGTATGAACACTGAAGCTTTCTTT. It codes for CASSSRTGMNTEAFF.

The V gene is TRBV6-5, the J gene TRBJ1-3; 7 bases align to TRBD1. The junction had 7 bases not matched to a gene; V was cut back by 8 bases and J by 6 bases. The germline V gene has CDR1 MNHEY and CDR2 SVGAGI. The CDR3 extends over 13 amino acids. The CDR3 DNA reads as TGTGCCAGCCTACCAACAGGGGCAAACACCATATATTTT. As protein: CASLPTGANTIYF.

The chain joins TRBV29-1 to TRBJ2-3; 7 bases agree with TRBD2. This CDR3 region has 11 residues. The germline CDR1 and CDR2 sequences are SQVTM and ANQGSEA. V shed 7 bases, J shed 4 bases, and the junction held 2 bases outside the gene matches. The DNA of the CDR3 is TGCAGCGCCCGGGAGGCAGATACGCAGTATTTT. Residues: CSAREADTQYF.

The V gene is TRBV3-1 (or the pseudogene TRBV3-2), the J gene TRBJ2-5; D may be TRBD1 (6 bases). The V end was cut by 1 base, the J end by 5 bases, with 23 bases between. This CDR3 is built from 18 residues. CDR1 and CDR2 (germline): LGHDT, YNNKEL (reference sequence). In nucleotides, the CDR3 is TGTGCCAGCAGCCAAGGACGCCTCGACAGGATGGGATGGGAGACCCAGTACTTC. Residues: CASSQGRLDRMGWETQYF.

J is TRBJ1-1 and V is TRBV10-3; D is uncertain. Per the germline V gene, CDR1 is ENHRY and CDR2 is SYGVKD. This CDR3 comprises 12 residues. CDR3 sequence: CAHASPNTEAFF. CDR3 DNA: TGTGCACATGCTAGTCCGAACACTGAAGCTTTCTTT.

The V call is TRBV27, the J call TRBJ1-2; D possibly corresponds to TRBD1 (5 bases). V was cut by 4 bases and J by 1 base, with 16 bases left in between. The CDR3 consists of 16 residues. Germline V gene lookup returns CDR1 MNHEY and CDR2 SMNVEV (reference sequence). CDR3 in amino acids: CASSWTRGNFNYGYTF. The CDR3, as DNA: TGTGCCAGCAGTTGGACCCGGGGGAACTTTAACTATGGCTACACCTTC.

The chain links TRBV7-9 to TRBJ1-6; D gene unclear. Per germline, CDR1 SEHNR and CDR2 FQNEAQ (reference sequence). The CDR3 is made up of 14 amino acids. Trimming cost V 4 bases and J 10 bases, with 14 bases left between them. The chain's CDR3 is CASSSTGVPSPLHF. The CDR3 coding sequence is TGTGCCAGCAGCTCAACCGGGGTCCCGTCACCCCTCCACTTT.

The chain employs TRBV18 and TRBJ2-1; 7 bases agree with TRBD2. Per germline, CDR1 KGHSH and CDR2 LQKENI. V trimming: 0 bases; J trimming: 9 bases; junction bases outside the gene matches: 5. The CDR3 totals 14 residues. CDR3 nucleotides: TGTGCCAGCTCACCACCGGCGGGAGCAAGTGAGCAGTTCTTC. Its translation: CASSPPAGASEQFF.

Here the CDR3 DNA reads TGTGCCAGCAAGGCAGCCAGGCAAGAGACCCAGTACTTC. It encodes CASKAARQETQYF. The V call is TRBV2, the J call TRBJ2-5; D not certain. The CDR3 is 13 amino acids. Trimming removed 7 bases at V and 2 bases at J, with 11 bases between. Germline V gene sequence: CDR1 SNHLY, CDR2 FYNNEI. The full variable domain, in which reference TRBV2 and TRBJ2-5 provide the parts outside the CDR3, is EPEVTQTPSHQVTQMGQEVILRCVPISNHLYFYWYRQILGQKVEFLVSFYNNEISEKSEIFDDQFSVERPDGSNFTLKIRSTKLEDSAMYFCASKAARQETQYFGPGTRLLVL.

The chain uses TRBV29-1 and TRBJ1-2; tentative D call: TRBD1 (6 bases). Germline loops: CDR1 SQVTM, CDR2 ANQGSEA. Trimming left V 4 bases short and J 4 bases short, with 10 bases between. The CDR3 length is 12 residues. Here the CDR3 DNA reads TGCAGCGTTGGGGGGGCCGCCTATGGCTACACCTTC. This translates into CSVGGAAYGYTF.

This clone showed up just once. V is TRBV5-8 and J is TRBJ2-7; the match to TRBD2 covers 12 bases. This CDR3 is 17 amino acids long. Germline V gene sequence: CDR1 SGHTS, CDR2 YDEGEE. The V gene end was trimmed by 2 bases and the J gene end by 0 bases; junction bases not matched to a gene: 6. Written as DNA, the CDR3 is TGTGCCAGCAGCTTAGCCGGGACTAGCGGGCCCTCCTACGAGCAGTACTTC. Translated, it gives CASSLAGTSGPSYEQYF.

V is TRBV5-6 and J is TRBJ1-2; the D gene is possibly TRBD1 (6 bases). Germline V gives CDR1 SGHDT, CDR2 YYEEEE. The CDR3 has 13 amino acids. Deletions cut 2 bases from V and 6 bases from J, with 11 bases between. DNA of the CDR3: TGTGCCAGCAGCTTTGGAGGGGGGAATGGCTACACCTTC. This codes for CASSFGGGNGYTF. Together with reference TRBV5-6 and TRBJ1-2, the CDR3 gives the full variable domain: DAGVTQSPTHLIKTRGQQVTLRCSPKSGHDTVSWYQQALGQGPQFIFQYYEEEERQRGNFPDRFSGHQFPNYSSELNVNALLLGDSALYLCASSFGGGNGYTFGSGTRLTVV.